The source of this T cell receptor (beta chain) is a study of blood T cell repertoires in COVID-19. Study in general: T cells, B-cell-depleted T cells, or PBMCs supplied cDNA or gDNA.

Per the original data handling: Estimates of nucleated cell counts were drawn from the amplification of reference gene primers. Here immunoSEQ multiplex PCR was the method, and the copy in TCRdb shows in-frame clones only, minus some. V, J and clone size were drawn from that table, and D and trimming were deduced from the DNA. Among 240,000 or so clones, 88% were seen once, and the ten largest hold 0.99%. The CDR3 sequence is 14 residues long. Trimming removed 2 bases from V and 8 bases from J; junction bases left unmatched: 6. Germline V gives CDR1 MNHEY, CDR2 SMNVEV (reference sequence). The receptor's source is a woman between 35 and 50 years old who had recovered from COVID-19. The specimen sequenced was peripheral blood. V and J are TRBV27 and TRBJ1-2, with 9 bases matching TRBD1. DNA of the CDR3: TGTGCCAGCAGTTTAAGGACAGGGGTGGCGGGCTACACCTTC. Translated, it gives CASSLRTGVAGYTF.